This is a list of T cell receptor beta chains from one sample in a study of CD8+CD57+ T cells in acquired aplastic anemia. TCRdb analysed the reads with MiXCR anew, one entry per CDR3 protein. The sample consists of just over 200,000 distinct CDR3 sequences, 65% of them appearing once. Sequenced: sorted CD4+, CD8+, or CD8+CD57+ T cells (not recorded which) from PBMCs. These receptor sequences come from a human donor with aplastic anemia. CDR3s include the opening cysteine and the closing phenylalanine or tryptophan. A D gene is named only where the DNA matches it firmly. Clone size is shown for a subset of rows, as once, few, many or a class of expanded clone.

CDR3 protein: CASGSRGATDTQYF
CDR3 DNA: TGTGCCAGCGGATCGAGGGGAGCCACAGATACGCAGTATTTT
clone size: few
J gene: TRBJ2-3
V gene: TRBV11-1
D gene: -

CDR3 protein: CASGLASYEQYF
CDR3 DNA: TGTGCCAGCGGCTTGGCGTCCTACGAGCAGTACTTC
clone size: -
J gene: TRBJ2-7
V gene: TRBV7-4
D gene: -

CDR3 protein: CASSSRGGASYEQYF
CDR3 DNA: TGTGCCAGCAGCTCTAGGGGCGGGGCCTCCTACGAGCAGTACTTC
clone size: -
J gene: TRBJ2-7
V gene: TRBV7-6
D gene: -

CDR3 protein: CASSLGGTDGYTF
CDR3 DNA: TGTGCCAGCAGTTTGGGGGGGACAGATGGCTACACCTTC
clone size: -
J gene: TRBJ1-2
V gene: TRBV24-1
D gene: TRBD1

CDR3 protein: CAGTTGTSGRPPRAEQFF
CDR3 DNA: TGTGCCGGAACGACCGGGACTAGCGGGAGGCCACCTCGGGCTGAGCAGTTCTTC
clone size: -
J gene: TRBJ2-1
V gene: TRBV19
D gene: TRBD2

CDR3 protein: CASSEGQLYNSPLHF
CDR3 DNA: TGTGCCAGCAGCGAGGGACAGCTCTATAATTCACCCCTCCACTTT
clone size: -
J gene: TRBJ1-6
V gene: TRBV9
D gene: TRBD1

CDR3 protein: CASSVGVAGGSHEQYF
CDR3 DNA: TGTGCCAGCAGCGTAGGGGTAGCGGGGGGCTCCCACGAGCAGTACTTC
clone size: -
J gene: TRBJ2-7
V gene: TRBV9
D gene: TRBD2

CDR3 protein: CASTLDTYSYEQYF
CDR3 DNA: TGTGCCAGCACCCTAGACACTTACTCCTACGAGCAGTACTTC
clone size: -
J gene: TRBJ2-7
V gene: TRBV7-9
D gene: -

CDR3 protein: CATRWAQVNYGYTF
CDR3 DNA: TGTGCCACCCGGTGGGCTCAAGTTAACTATGGCTACACCTTC
clone size: -
J gene: TRBJ1-2
V gene: TRBV7-9
D gene: -

CDR3 protein: CATLGITGGYNEQFF
CDR3 DNA: TGTGCCACCTTAGGGATAACAGGAGGGTACAATGAGCAGTTCTTC
clone size: -
J gene: TRBJ2-1
V gene: TRBV24-1
D gene: -

CDR3 protein: CASSVNQGWEKLFF
CDR3 DNA: TGTGCCAGCAGCGTAAATCAGGGTTGGGAAAAACTGTTTTTT
clone size: many
J gene: TRBJ1-4
V gene: TRBV9
D gene: -

CDR3 protein: CSVAPHPYEQYF
CDR3 DNA: TGCAGCGTTGCCCCTCACCCTTACGAGCAGTACTTC
clone size: few
J gene: TRBJ2-7
V gene: TRBV29-1
D gene: -

CDR3 protein: CASSWVGAEAFF
CDR3 DNA: TGCGCCAGCAGCTGGGTGGGAGCTGAAGCTTTCTTT
clone size: -
J gene: TRBJ1-1
V gene: TRBV5-1
D gene: -

CDR3 protein: CASTSLETQYF
CDR3 DNA: TGTGCCAGCACCTCGCTCGAGACCCAGTACTTC
clone size: once
J gene: TRBJ2-5
V gene: TRBV11-2
D gene: -

CDR3 protein: CATSSFGTEQFF
CDR3 DNA: TGTGCCACCAGCAGCTTCGGGACAGAGCAGTTCTTC
clone size: few
J gene: TRBJ2-1
V gene: TRBV15
D gene: -

CDR3 protein: CASSRGTGSLNSPLHF
CDR3 DNA: TGTGCCAGCTCACGGGGAACAGGGAGCCTTAATTCACCCCTCCACTTT
clone size: many
J gene: TRBJ1-6
V gene: TRBV18
D gene: -

CDR3 protein: CATSRGQGATNEKLFF
CDR3 DNA: TGTGCCACCAGCAGAGGGCAGGGGGCAACTAATGAAAAACTGTTTTTT
clone size: few
J gene: TRBJ1-4
V gene: TRBV15
D gene: TRBD1

CDR3 protein: CASSLGIVGETQYF
CDR3 DNA: TGTGCCAGCAGCTTGGGCATCGTGGGAGAGACCCAGTACTTC
clone size: few
J gene: TRBJ2-5
V gene: TRBV7-9
D gene: -

CDR3 protein: CSVDRGGYGYTF
CDR3 DNA: TGCAGCGTCGACAGGGGAGGCTATGGCTACACCTTC
clone size: few
J gene: TRBJ1-2
V gene: TRBV29-1
D gene: TRBD1

CDR3 protein: CKGTGNTEAFF
CDR3 DNA: TGCAAGGGGACAGGGAACACTGAAGCTTTCTTT
clone size: few
J gene: TRBJ1-1
V gene: TRBV20-1
D gene: TRBD1

CDR3 protein: CASSLVSIGAYEQYF
CDR3 DNA: TGTGCCAGCAGCTTAGTTAGTATCGGGGCCTACGAGCAGTACTTC
clone size: -
J gene: TRBJ2-7
V gene: TRBV7-3
D gene: -

CDR3 protein: CASSYGRGQPQHF
CDR3 DNA: TGTGCCAGCAGTTACGGAAGGGGTCAGCCCCAGCATTTT
clone size: -
J gene: TRBJ1-5
V gene: TRBV6-5
D gene: -

CDR3 protein: CSTQAASSGNTIYF
CDR3 DNA: TGCAGTACTCAAGCGGCGAGCTCTGGAAACACCATATATTTT
clone size: -
J gene: TRBJ1-3
V gene: TRBV20-1
D gene: -

CDR3 protein: CASSLGDTDYEKLFF
CDR3 DNA: TGTGCCAGCAGTTTAGGTGACACCGACTACGAAAAACTGTTTTTT
clone size: -
J gene: TRBJ1-4
V gene: TRBV12-3/TRBV12-4
D gene: -

CDR3 protein: CASSPGTGLDSPLHF
CDR3 DNA: TGTGCCAGCAGCCCGGGGACAGGTTTGGATTCACCCCTCCACTTT
clone size: -
J gene: TRBJ1-6
V gene: TRBV7-2
D gene: TRBD1

CDR3 protein: CASSLGGRGYNGQFF
CDR3 DNA: TGTGCCAGCAGTTTAGGGGGGCGCGGTTACAATGGGCAGTTCTTC
clone size: once
J gene: TRBJ2-1
V gene: TRBV7-9
D gene: -

CDR3 protein: CASSLVTGVGTDTQYF
CDR3 DNA: TGCGCCAGCAGCTTGGTGACAGGGGTTGGCACAGATACGCAGTATTTT
clone size: -
J gene: TRBJ2-3
V gene: TRBV5-1
D gene: TRBD1

CDR3 protein: CASRSLAGKNEQFF
CDR3 DNA: TGCGCCAGCAGATCACTAGCGGGAAAGAATGAGCAGTTCTTC
clone size: -
J gene: TRBJ2-1
V gene: TRBV4-3
D gene: TRBD2

CDR3 protein: CASSSPGLAGANEQFF
CDR3 DNA: TGTGCCAGCAGCTCCCCGGGACTAGCGGGAGCCAATGAGCAGTTCTTC
clone size: once
J gene: TRBJ2-1
V gene: TRBV7-9
D gene: TRBD2

CDR3 protein: CAISGQGGGDNEQFF
CDR3 DNA: TGTGCCATCAGTGGTCAGGGAGGTGGGGACAATGAGCAGTTCTTC
clone size: -
J gene: TRBJ2-1
V gene: TRBV10-3
D gene: -

CDR3 protein: CASSLGDIDQFF
CDR3 DNA: TGTGCCAGCAGCTTAGGGGACATCGATCAATTCTTC
clone size: once
J gene: TRBJ2-1
V gene: TRBV7-9
D gene: -

CDR3 protein: CAISEEGDEQFF
CDR3 DNA: TGTGCCATCAGTGAGGAGGGGGATGAGCAGTTCTTC
clone size: few
J gene: TRBJ2-1
V gene: TRBV10-3
D gene: -

CDR3 protein: CSALKDGLYGYTF
CDR3 DNA: TGCAGTGCTTTAAAAGACGGACTCTATGGCTACACCTTC
clone size: -
J gene: TRBJ1-2
V gene: TRBV20-1
D gene: -

CDR3 protein: CASREQGAAYEQYF
CDR3 DNA: TGCGCCAGCAGGGAACAGGGGGCTGCCTACGAGCAGTACTTC
clone size: -
J gene: TRBJ2-7
V gene: TRBV5-1
D gene: TRBD1

CDR3 protein: CASSSDRGFEKLFF
CDR3 DNA: TGCGCCAGCAGTTCGGACAGGGGGTTTGAAAAACTGTTTTTT
clone size: -
J gene: TRBJ1-4
V gene: TRBV10-1
D gene: TRBD1

CDR3 protein: CASSLGGENTEAFF
CDR3 DNA: TGTGCCAGCAGCTTGGGGGGTGAGAACACTGAAGCTTTCTTT
clone size: -
J gene: TRBJ1-1
V gene: TRBV5-6
D gene: -

CDR3 protein: CASSEFNRNTEAFF
CDR3 DNA: TGTGCCAGCAGTGAATTCAACAGGAACACTGAAGCTTTCTTT
clone size: -
J gene: TRBJ1-1
V gene: TRBV25-1
D gene: -

CDR3 protein: CSASGQSGMDQPQHF
CDR3 DNA: TGCAGTGCTAGCGGACAGTCGGGAATGGATCAGCCCCAGCATTTT
clone size: -
J gene: TRBJ1-5
V gene: TRBV20-1
D gene: -

CDR3 protein: CASSRYGTSGSPLVETQYF
CDR3 DNA: TGTGCCAGCAGCCGCTACGGGACTAGCGGGAGTCCTCTGGTGGAGACCCAGTACTTC
clone size: -
J gene: TRBJ2-5
V gene: TRBV14
D gene: TRBD2